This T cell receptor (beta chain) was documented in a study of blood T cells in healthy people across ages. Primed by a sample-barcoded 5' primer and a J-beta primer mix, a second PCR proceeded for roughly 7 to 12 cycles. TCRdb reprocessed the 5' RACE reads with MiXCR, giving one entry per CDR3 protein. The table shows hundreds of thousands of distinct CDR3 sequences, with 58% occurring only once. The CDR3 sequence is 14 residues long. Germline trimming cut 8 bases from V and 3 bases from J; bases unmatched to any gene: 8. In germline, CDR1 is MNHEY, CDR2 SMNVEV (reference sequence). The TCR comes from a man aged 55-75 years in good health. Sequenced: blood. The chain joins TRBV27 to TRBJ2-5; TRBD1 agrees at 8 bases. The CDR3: CASRSWTGKETQYF. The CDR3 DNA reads TGTGCCAGCCGTTCATGGACAGGGAAAGAGACCCAGTACTTC.